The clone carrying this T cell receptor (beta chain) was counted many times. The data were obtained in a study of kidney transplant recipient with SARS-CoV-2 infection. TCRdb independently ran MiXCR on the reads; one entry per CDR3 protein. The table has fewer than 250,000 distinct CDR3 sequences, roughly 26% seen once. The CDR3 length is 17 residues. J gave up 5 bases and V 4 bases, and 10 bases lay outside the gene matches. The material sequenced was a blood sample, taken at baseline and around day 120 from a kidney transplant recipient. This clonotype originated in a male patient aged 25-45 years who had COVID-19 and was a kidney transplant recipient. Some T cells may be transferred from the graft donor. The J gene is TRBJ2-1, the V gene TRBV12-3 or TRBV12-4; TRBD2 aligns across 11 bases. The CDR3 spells CASSSDSGRDSDNEQFF. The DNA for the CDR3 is TGTGCCAGCAGTTCCGATAGCGGGAGGGATTCGGACAATGAGCAGTTCTTC.